This T cell receptor beta chain appears in the sequencing data of a study of blood T cell repertoires in COVID-19. Turning to the study itself: Samples came from the United States, Italy and Spain, spanning acute and convalescent COVID-19. PBMCs, B-cell-depleted T cells, or T cells were the source of the cDNA or gDNA that made up the material.

The ends were cut back, 7 bases at V and 5 bases at J, with 14 bases in the middle. The germline CDR1 and CDR2 sequences are LNHDA and SQIVND (reference sequence). The CDR3 contains 14 residues. In the original analysis: Quantification of nucleated cells was approximated via reference gene primer amplification. Only in-frame clones appear in the TCRdb table, and some are missing; sequencing was by immunoSEQ multiplex PCR. V, J and clone size were drawn from that table, and D and trimming were deduced from the DNA. The sample consists of roughly 150,000 clones, roughly 84% of them appearing once. Input material: peripheral blood. The rearrangement joins TRBV19 to TRBJ2-2, with a weak D call TRBD2 (5 bases). The clonotype was recovered from an elderly woman with active or convalescent COVID-19. Written as DNA, the CDR3 is TGTGCCAGTACTTGGACTGAAGGGACCGGGGAGCTGTTTTTT. Translated: CASTWTEGTGELFF.